This T cell receptor beta chain was sequenced for a study of T cells in Graves' hyperthyroidism and ophthalmopathy. RNA transcripts were the template for amplifying TCR beta CDR3 regions. The primer set for the first-round RT-PCR of the TCR CDR3 was HTBI. TCRdb passed the multiplex PCR reads through MiXCR, listing each CDR3 protein once. The sample consists of approximately 590,000 distinct CDR3 sequences, 35% to 55% of them appearing once. This clonotype was recorded a few times. Germline-derived CDR1 and CDR2 are SNHLY and FYNNEI. Trimming removed 7 bases from V and 3 bases from J, with 16 bases in between. The CDR3 has 14 amino acids.

Sequencing input: peripheral blood or thyroid tissue (not recorded which). The rearrangement links TRBV2 to TRBJ2-7, with D possibly being TRBD1 (5 bases). This clonotype was sampled from a young woman with Graves' hyperthyroidism. The CDR3 sequence is CASKNQGYGYEQYF. Written as DNA, the CDR3 is TGTGCCAGCAAAAATCAGGGATATGGCTACGAGCAGTACTTC.